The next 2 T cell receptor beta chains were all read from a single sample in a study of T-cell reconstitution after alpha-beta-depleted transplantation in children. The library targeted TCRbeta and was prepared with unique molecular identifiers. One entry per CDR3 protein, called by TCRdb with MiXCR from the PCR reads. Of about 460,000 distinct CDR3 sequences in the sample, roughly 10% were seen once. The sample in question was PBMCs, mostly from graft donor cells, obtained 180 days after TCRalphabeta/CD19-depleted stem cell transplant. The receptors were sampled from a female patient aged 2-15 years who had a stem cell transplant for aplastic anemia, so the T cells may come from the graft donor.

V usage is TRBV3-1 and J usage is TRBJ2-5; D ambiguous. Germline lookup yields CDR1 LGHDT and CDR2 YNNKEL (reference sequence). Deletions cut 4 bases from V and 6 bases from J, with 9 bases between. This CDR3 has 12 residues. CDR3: CASSRWAKTQYF. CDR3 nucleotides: TGTGCCAGCAGCCGCTGGGCAAAGACCCAGTACTTC.

The CDR3 sequence: CASSQPGGTSRNTDTQYF. The CDR3 nucleotides read TGCGCCAGCAGCCAACCGGGAGGGACTAGCCGAAATACAGATACGCAGTATTTT. This sequence joins TRBV4-3 and TRBJ2-3, with 9 bases that match TRBD2. The V segment lost 2 bases and the J segment 3 bases; nucleotides outside the gene matches: 12. Germline V gene sequence: CDR1 LGHNA, CDR2 YSLEER. The length of the CDR3 is 18 residues.